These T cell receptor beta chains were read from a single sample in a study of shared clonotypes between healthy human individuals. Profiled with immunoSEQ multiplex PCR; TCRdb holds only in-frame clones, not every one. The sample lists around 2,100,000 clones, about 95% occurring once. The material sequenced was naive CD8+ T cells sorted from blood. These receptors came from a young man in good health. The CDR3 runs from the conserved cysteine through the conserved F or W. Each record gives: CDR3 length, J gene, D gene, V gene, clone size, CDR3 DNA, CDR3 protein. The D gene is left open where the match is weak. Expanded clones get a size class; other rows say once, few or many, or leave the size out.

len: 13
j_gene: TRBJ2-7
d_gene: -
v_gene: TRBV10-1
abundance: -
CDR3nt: TGCGCCAGCAGTGAGTCGACCGGGCACGAGCAGTACTTC
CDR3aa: CASSESTGHEQYF

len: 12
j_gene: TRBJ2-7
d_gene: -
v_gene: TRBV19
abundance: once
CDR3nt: TGTGCCAGTAGTTCTCTTGGCTACGAGCAGTACTTC
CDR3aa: CASSSLGYEQYF

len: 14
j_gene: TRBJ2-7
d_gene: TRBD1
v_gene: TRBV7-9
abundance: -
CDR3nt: TGTGCCAGCAGTCCGGGACAGTCCACCTACGAGCAGTACTTC
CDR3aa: CASSPGQSTYEQYF

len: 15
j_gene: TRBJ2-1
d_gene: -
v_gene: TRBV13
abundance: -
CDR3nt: TGTGCCAGCAGCTTAGATGGAGGAGGGTCCAATGAGCAGTTCTTC
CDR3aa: CASSLDGGGSNEQFF

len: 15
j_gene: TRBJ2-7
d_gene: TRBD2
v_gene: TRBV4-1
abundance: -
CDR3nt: TGCGCCAGCAGCCACGGGACTAGCGGGAGAAATGAGCAGTACTTC
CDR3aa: CASSHGTSGRNEQYF

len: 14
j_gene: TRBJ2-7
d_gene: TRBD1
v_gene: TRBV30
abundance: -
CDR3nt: TGTGCCTGGAGTGTAGGTGCAGGGGGCTACGAGCAGTACTTC
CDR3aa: CAWSVGAGGYEQYF

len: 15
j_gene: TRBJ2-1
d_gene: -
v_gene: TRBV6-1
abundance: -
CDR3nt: TGTGCCAGCAGTTCCGGGACCCAGACTTACAATGAGCAGTTCTTC
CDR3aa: CASSSGTQTYNEQFF

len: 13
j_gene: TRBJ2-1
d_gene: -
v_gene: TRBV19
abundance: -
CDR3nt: TGTGCCAGTAGTGATGGCCAATGGAATGAGCAGTTCTTC
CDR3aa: CASSDGQWNEQFF

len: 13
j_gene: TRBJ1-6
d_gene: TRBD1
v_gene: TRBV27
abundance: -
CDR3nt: TGTGCCAGCAGTCTCGACAGGGGACTAGTCCTCCACTTT
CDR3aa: CASSLDRGLVLHF

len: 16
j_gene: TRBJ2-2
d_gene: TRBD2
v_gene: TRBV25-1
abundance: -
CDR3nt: TGTGCCAGCAGTGAGGGACTAGCGGGGGGGCTGGCGGAGCTGTTTTTT
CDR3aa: CASSEGLAGGLAELFF

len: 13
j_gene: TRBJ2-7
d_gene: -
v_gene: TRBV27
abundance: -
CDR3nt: TGTGCCAGCAGTCCTCAGGGCAACTACGAGCAGTACTTC
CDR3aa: CASSPQGNYEQYF

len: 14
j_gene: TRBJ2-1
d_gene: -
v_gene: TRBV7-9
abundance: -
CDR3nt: TGTGCCAGCAGCGGGAATCCTGACTACAATGAGCAGTTCTTC
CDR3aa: CASSGNPDYNEQFF

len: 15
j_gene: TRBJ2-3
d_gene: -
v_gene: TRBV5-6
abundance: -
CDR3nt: TGTGCCAGCAGCTTGGTGGCGACAGGATACCAATGGAAGTATTTT
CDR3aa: CASSLVATGYQWKYF

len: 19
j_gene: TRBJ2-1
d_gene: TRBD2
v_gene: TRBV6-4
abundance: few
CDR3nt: TGTGCCAGCAGTGGTGCGCCGGGACTAGCGGGGGAATTATACAATGAGCAGTTCTTC
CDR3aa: CASSGAPGLAGELYNEQFF

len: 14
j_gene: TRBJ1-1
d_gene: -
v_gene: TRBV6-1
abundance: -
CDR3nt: TGTGCCAGCAGTGAAGGGTGGGGAGGGACTGAAGCTTTCTTT
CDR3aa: CASSEGWGGTEAFF

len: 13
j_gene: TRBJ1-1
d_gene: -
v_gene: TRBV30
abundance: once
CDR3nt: TGTGCCTGGAGGGACACCCTGAACACTGAAGCTTTCTTT
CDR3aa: CAWRDTLNTEAFF

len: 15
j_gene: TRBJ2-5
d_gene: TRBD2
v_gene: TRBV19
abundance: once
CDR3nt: TGTGCCAGTAGTGCCCCAAGCGGGGGGGAAGAGACCCAGTACTTC
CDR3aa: CASSAPSGGEETQYF

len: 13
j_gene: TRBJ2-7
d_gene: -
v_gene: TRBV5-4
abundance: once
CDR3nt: TGTGCCAGCAGCACCGGGACCTCGGAGGAGCAGTACTTC
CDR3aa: CASSTGTSEEQYF

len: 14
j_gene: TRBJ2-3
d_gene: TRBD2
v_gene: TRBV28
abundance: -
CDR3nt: TGTGCCAGCAGTCCTTTCCGGGAGGCAGATACGCAGTATTTT
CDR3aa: CASSPFREADTQYF

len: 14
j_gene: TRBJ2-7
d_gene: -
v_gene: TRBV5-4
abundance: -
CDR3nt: TGTGCCAGCAGCTTTGTCGGGAGCTTGAACGAGCAGTACTTC
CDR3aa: CASSFVGSLNEQYF

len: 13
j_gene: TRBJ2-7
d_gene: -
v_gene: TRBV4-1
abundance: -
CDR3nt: TGCGCCAGCAGCCTGGGACTTACCTACGAGCAGTACTTC
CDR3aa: CASSLGLTYEQYF

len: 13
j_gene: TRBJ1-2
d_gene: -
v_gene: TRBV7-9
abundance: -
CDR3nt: TGTGCCAGCAGCTTAGGGGGGGCGAGTGGCTACACCTTC
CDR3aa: CASSLGGASGYTF

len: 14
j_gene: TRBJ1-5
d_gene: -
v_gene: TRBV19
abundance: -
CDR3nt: TGTGCCAGTATTGGAGGGTTTAGCAATCAGCCCCAGCATTTT
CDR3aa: CASIGGFSNQPQHF

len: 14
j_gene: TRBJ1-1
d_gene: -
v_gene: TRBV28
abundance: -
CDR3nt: TGTGCCAGCACTCAGGACAGCTCGAACACTGAAGCTTTCTTT
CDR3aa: CASTQDSSNTEAFF

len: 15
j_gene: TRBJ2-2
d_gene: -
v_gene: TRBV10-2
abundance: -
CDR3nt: TGCGCCAGCAGTGCTGGCGGGGGCCTGACCGGGGAGCTGTTTTTT
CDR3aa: CASSAGGGLTGELFF

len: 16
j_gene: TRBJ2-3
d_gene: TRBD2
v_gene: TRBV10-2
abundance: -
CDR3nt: TGCGCCAGCAGGGGACTAGCGGGGGGGCCGGGAGATACGCAGTATTTT
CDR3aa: CASRGLAGGPGDTQYF

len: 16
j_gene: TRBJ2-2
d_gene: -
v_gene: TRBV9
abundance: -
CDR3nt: TGTGCCAGCAGCGCCAGCTCAGGCCTGAACACCGGGGAGCTGTTTTTT
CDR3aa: CASSASSGLNTGELFF

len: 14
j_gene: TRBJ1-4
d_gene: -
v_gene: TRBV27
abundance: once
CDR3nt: TGTGCCAGCAGTTTAGGGCAGGGTGCTGAAAAACTGTTTTTT
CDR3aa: CASSLGQGAEKLFF

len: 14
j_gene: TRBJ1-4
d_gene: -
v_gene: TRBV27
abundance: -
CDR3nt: TGTGCCAGCGGCGATCTTGCAACTAATGAAAAACTGTTTTTT
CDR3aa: CASGDLATNEKLFF

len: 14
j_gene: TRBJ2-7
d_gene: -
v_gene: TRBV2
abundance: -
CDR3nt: TGTGCCAGCAGCTTCGACTTCCCCCACTACGAGCAGTACTTC
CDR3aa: CASSFDFPHYEQYF

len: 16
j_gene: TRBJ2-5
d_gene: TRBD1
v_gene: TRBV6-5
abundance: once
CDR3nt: TGTGCCAGCAGTTACTTTAAACAGGGGGAACAAGAGACCCAGTACTTC
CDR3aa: CASSYFKQGEQETQYF

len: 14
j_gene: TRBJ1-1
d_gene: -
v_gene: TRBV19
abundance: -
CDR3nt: TGTGCCAGTAGTCACGAGGAGATGAACACTGAAGCTTTCTTT
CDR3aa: CASSHEEMNTEAFF

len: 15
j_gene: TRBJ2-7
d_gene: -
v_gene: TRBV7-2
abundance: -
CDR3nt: TGTGCCAGCAGCTTCACTGTGGGCGGGAAATACGAGCAGTACTTC
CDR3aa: CASSFTVGGKYEQYF